This TCR beta chain was profiled in a study of neurological immune-mediated disorders. General observations from the study: Patients with HTLV-1-associated myelopathy showed the most TCR clonal expansion. Those with multiple sclerosis showed the least, falling below healthy controls. There were no CDR3 amino acid sequences shared by expanded clones across subjects, a result suggesting private repertoires in all groups.

This clonotype was detected many times. Its antigen is undetermined. The unsorted libraries were produced from 2 million PBMCs held at -80 C. Germline loops: CDR1 MRHNA, CDR2 SNTAGT. V was pared by 0 bases and J by 7 bases, with 3 bases of the junction left unmatched. The CDR3 sequence is 14 residues long. The cDNA was synthesized by 5'RACE incorporating 10-nucleotide random UMIs. A single record per CDR3 protein comes from TCRdb applying MiXCR to the 5' RACE reads. This table holds some 37,000 distinct CDR3 sequences, 9% to 12% found once. The chain has TRBV6-4 and TRBJ1-2; 9 bases are a match to TRBD1. The origin of this receptor is a woman aged 25 to 45 with HTLV-1-associated myelopathy (HAM/TSP). Material for sequencing was PBMCs. CDR3 sequence (DNA): TGTGCCAGCAGTGACTCTACAGGGGGCGGTGGCTACACCTTC. The encoded protein is CASSDSTGGGGYTF.